One and the same sample provided the 10 T cell receptor beta chains below, sequenced in a study of blood T cell repertoires in COVID-19. Assay used: immunoSEQ multiplex PCR; TCRdb lists only in-frame clones, some missing. The data contain approximately 50,000 clones, over 90% of them singletons. The sequenced sample was peripheral blood. The receptors were gathered from a man aged 50 to 60 with active COVID-19.

The rearrangement joins TRBV3-1 (or the pseudogene TRBV3-2) to TRBJ1-2; D not resolved. The CDR3 loop spans 14 amino acids. Germline loops: CDR1 LGHDT, CDR2 YNNKEL (reference sequence). V lost 0 bases and J lost 6, with 11 bases in between. The CDR3 sequence is CASSQDRFFDGYTF. The CDR3 DNA follows: TGTGCCAGCAGCCAAGACAGATTCTTTGATGGCTACACCTTC.

The chain employs TRBV30 and TRBJ2-1; D might be TRBD1 (6 bases). CDR1 and CDR2 from the germline V gene are GTSNPN and SVGIG (reference sequence). Trimming removed 5 bases from V and 9 bases from J, with 17 bases in between. This CDR3 has 13 residues. The CDR3 protein is CAWGGWGQGEQFF. The CDR3 region has the DNA TGTGCCTGGGGCGGATGGGGGCAGGGTGAGCAGTTCTTC. Based on the CDR3 plus reference TRBV30 and TRBJ2-1, the full variable domain is SQTIHQWPATLVQPVGSPLSLECTVEGTSNPNLYWYRQAAGRGLQLLFYSVGIGQISSEVPQNLSASRPQDRQFILSSKKLLLSDSGFYLCAWGGWGQGEQFFGPGTRLTVL.

The gene calls are TRBV27 and TRBJ2-3, with D maybe TRBD1 (6 bases). Germline V gene lookup returns CDR1 MNHEY and CDR2 SMNVEV (reference sequence). Trimming pared 1 base from V and 6 bases from J, leaving 11 bases between. The CDR3 runs 14 residues. The CDR3 nucleotides are TGTGCCAGCAGTTTATTGGGGGCTGGGGATACGCAGTATTTT. Protein sequence: CASSLLGAGDTQYF.

In this sample, this clone turned up once. The rearrangement joins TRBV11-3 to TRBJ1-2, with 10 bases identical to TRBD1. V dropped 5 bases and J dropped 5; count of bases not matched to a gene: 5. Germline V gene data show CDR1 as SGHNT and CDR2 as YENEEA. This CDR3 is 14 amino acids long. Here the CDR3 reads CASSPRGQGYGYTF. The CDR3 region has the DNA TGTGCCAGCAGCCCCCGGGGACAGGGGTATGGCTACACCTTC.

This clone was recorded only once. The genes are TRBV6-2 or TRBV6-3 and TRBJ2-3, with 7 bases fitting TRBD1. The CDR3 is 16 amino acids. Germline-derived CDR1 and CDR2 are MNHEY and SVGEGT. V lost 4 bases, J lost 1 base, and 8 bases stayed unmatched. In nucleotides, the CDR3 is TGTGCCAGCAGTTTTAACAGGGGTAGGGGCACAGATACGCAGTATTTT. It encodes CASSFNRGRGTDTQYF.

This chain connects TRBV5-4 to TRBJ2-5; TRBD1 aligns across 7 bases. Germline V gene data show CDR1 as SGHNT and CDR2 as YYREEE (reference sequence). V trimming: 0 bases; J trimming: 5 bases; junction bases outside the gene matches: 7. This CDR3 region has 15 residues. The CDR3 DNA sequence: TGTGCCAGCAGCTTGGGGGGGACAGCCACGGAGACCCAGTACTTC. It codes for CASSLGGTATETQYF.

This clone occurred once. CDR3 DNA: TGTGCCAGCAGCTTAGGTGCGGGGGGAGGGAAGGGCGATGAGCAGTTCTTC. This translates into CASSLGAGGGKGDEQFF. The chain uses TRBV7-9 and TRBJ2-1, with 8 bases that match TRBD2. The CDR3 is made up of 17 amino acids. Germline V gives CDR1 SEHNR, CDR2 FQNEAQ (reference sequence). V lost 1 base to trimming and J lost 8 bases; unmatched junction nucleotides: 13.

The chain joins TRBV4-3 to TRBJ2-2; D gene unclear. Deletions cut 0 bases from V and 2 bases from J, with 10 bases between. The germline gives CDR1 LGHNA, CDR2 YSLEER. The CDR3 spans 16 residues. For the CDR3, the DNA is TGCGCCAGCAGCCAAGAAGTGGCCACCAACACCGGGGAGCTGTTTTTT. This sequence encodes CASSQEVATNTGELFF.

The CDR3 sequence: CASSGLAGPKSSTDTQYF. The CDR3 coding sequence is TGTGCCAGCAGCGGACTAGCGGGACCAAAATCTAGCACAGATACGCAGTATTTT. The chain joins TRBV3-1 (or the pseudogene TRBV3-2) to TRBJ2-3, with 12 bases identical to TRBD2. This CDR3 has 18 amino acids. From germline, CDR1 is LGHDT and CDR2 YNNKEL (reference sequence). The V segment lost 5 bases and the J segment 0 bases; nucleotides outside the gene matches: 9.

This clone showed up just once. This chain connects TRBV18 to TRBJ1-4, with 8 bases identical to TRBD1. From germline, CDR1 is KGHSH and CDR2 LQKENI. The CDR3 contains 15 residues. J lost 8 bases, V lost 2 bases, and 7 bases had no gene match. CDR3 sequence (DNA): TGTGCCAGCTCACCATTCGGACAGGGAGGGGAAAAACTGTTTTTT. It translates to CASSPFGQGGEKLFF.